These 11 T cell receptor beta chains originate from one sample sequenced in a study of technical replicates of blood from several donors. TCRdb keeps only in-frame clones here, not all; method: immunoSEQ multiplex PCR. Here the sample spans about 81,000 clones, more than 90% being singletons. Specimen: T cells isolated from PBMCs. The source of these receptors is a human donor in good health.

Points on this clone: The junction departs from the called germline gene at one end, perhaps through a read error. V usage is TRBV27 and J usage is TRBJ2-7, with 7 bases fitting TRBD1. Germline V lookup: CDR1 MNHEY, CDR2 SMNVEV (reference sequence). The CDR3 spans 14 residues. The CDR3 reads CASSLRQGSNEQYF. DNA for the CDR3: TGTGCCAGCAGTTTAAGACAGGGCTCCAACGAGCAGTACTTC.

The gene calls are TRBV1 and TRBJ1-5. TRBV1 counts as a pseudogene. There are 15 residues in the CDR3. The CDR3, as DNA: TGCACCAGCAGCCAAGACGAGGGCTGTGAAGGGCCCCAGCATTTT. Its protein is CTSSQDEGCEGPQHF.

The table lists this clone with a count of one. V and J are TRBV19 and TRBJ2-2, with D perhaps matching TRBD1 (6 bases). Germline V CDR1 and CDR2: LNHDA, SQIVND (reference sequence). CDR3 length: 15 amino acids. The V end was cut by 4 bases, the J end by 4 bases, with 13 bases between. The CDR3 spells CASSTTGFSTGELFF. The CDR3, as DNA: TGTGCCAGTAGTACGACAGGATTTAGCACCGGGGAGCTGTTTTTT.

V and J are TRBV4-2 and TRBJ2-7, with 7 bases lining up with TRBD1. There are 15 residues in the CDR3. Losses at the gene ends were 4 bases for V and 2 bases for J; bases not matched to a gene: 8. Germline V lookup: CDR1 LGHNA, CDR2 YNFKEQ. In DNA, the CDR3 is TGTGCCAGCAGCCTTAGACAGGGAGACGCCTACGAGCAGTACTTC. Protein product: CASSLRQGDAYEQYF.

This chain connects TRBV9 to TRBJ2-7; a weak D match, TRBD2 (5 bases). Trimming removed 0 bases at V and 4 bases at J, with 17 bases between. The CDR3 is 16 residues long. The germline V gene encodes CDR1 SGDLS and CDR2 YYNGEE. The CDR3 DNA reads TGTGCCAGCAGCGTAGGCGGAGACTATCTAACTTACGAGCAGTACTTC. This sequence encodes CASSVGGDYLTYEQYF.

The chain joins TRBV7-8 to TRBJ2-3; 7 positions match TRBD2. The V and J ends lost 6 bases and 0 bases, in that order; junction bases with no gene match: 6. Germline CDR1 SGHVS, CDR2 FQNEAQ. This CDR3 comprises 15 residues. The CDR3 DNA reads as TGTGCCAGCAGGAAGTGGGGAGGGAGCACAGATACGCAGTATTTT. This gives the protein CASRKWGGSTDTQYF.

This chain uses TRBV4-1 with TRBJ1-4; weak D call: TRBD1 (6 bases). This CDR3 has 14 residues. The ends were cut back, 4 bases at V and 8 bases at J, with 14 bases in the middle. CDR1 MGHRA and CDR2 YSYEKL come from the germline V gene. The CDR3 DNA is TGCGCCAGCAGCCCCGTAGGGGGGGACGAAAAACTGTTTTTT. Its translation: CASSPVGGDEKLFF.

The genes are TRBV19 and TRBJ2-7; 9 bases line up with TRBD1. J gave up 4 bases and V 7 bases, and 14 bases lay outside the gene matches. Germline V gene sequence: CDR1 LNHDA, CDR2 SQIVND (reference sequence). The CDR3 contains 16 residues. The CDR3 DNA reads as TGTGCCAGTACCAGCGCCGGGACAGGGACAACGTACGAGCAGTACTTC. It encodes CASTSAGTGTTYEQYF.

The CDR3 is CASSLYGSSSYEQYF. In nucleotides, the CDR3 is TGTGCCAGCAGCTTATATGGGAGCTCCTCCTACGAGCAGTACTTC. The gene calls are TRBV7-8 and TRBJ2-7; perhaps TRBD2 as D (5 bases). The CDR3 consists of 15 residues. Trimming removed 2 bases from V and 0 bases from J, with 11 bases in between. Germline V gene data show CDR1 as SGHVS and CDR2 as FQNEAQ.

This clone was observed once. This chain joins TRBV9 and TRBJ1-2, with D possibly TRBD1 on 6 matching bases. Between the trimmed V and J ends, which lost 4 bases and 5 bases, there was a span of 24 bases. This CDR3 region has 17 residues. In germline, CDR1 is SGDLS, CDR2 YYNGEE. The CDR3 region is CASSIRTIGGDSYGYTF. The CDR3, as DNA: TGTGCCAGCAGCATCCGCACGATAGGGGGAGATAGTTATGGCTACACCTTC. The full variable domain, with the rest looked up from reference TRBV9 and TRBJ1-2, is DSGVTQTPKHLITATGQRVTLRCSPRSGDLSVYWYQQSLDQGLQFLIQYYNGEERAKGNILERFSAQQFPDLHSELNLSSLELGDSALYFCASSIRTIGGDSYGYTFGSGTRLTVV.

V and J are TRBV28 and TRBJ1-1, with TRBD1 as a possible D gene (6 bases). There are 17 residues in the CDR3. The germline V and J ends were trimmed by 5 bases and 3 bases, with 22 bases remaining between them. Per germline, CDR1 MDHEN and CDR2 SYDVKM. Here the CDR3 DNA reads TGTGCCAGCAGTCTCTGGGGGTCGGACAGCCGGGACACTGAAGCTTTCTTT. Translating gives CASSLWGSDSRDTEAFF.